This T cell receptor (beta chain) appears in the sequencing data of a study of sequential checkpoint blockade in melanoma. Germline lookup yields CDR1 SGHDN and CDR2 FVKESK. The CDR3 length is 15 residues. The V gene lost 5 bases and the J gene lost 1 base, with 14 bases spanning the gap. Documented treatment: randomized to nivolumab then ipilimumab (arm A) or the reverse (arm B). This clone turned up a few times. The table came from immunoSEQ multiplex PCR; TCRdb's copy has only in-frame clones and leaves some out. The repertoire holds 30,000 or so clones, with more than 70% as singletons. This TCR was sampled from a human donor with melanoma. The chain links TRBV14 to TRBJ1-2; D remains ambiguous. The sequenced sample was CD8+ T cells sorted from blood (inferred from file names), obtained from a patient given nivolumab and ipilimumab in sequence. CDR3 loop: CASSYLLPSNYGYTF. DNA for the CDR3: TGTGCCAGCAGCTACCTCTTGCCGAGTAACTATGGCTACACCTTC.